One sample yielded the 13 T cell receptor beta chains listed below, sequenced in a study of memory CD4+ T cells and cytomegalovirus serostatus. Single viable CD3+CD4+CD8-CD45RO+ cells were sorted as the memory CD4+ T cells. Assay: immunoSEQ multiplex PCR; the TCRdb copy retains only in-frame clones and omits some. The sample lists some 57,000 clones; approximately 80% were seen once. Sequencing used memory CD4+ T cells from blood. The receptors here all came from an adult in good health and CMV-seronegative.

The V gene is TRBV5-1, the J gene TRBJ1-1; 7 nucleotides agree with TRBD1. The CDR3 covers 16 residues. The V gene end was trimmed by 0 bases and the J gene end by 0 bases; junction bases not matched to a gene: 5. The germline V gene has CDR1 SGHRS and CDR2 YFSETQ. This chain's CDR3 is CASSLAGQPMNTEAFF. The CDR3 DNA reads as TGCGCCAGCAGCTTGGCGGGACAGCCCATGAACACTGAAGCTTTCTTT.

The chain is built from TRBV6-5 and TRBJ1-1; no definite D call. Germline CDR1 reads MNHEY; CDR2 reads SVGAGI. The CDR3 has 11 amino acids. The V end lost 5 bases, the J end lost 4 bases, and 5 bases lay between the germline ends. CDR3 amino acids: CASSSVTEAFF. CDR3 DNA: TGTGCCAGCAGTAGCGTCACTGAAGCTTTCTTT.

This CDR3 is CASSLSGPTDTQYF. The CDR3 nucleotides read TGTGCCAGTAGCTTGTCGGGCCCCACAGATACGCAGTATTTT. This chain joins TRBV19 and TRBJ2-3; D is unclear. The CDR3 runs 14 residues. Trimming pared 6 bases from V and 2 bases from J, leaving 12 bases between. Per the germline V gene, CDR1 is LNHDA and CDR2 is SQIVND (reference sequence).

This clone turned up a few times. The CDR3 region is CASSQDKETQYF. In DNA form, the CDR3 reads TGTGCCAGCAGCCAAGACAAGGAGACCCAGTACTTC. The chain carries TRBV4-2 and TRBJ2-5; D is unresolved. CDR1 and CDR2 (germline): LGHNA, YNFKEQ. The CDR3 runs to 12 residues. Trimming stripped 0 bases from V and 5 bases from J, with 4 bases between.

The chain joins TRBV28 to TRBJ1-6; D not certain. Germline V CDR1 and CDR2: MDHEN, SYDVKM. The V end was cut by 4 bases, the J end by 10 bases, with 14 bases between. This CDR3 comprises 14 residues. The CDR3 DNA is TGTGCCAGCAGTTCCGGGAACCAAAACTCACCCCTCCACTTT. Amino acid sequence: CASSSGNQNSPLHF.

CDR3: CSVETGGIGNTIYF. The CDR3 coding sequence is TGCAGCGTTGAAACAGGGGGAATCGGAAACACCATATATTTT. The chain uses TRBV29-1 and TRBJ1-3, with 8 bases identical to TRBD1. Germline V lookup: CDR1 SQVTM, CDR2 ANQGSEA. The J segment lost 4 bases and the V segment lost 2 bases, leaving 4 bases of the junction unmatched. The CDR3 contains 14 residues.

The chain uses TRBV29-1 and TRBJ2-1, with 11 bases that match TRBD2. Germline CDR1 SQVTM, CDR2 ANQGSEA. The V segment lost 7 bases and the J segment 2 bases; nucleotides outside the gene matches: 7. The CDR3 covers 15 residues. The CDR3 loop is CSDRLAGPTYNEQFF. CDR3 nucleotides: TGCAGCGATAGACTAGCGGGACCTACCTACAATGAGCAGTTCTTC.

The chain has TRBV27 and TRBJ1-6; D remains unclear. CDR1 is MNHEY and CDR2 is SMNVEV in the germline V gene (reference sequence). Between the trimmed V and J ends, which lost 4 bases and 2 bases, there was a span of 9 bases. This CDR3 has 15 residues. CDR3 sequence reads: CASSSRSAYNSPLHF. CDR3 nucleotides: TGTGCCAGCAGTTCCCGGTCGGCCTATAATTCACCCCTCCACTTT.

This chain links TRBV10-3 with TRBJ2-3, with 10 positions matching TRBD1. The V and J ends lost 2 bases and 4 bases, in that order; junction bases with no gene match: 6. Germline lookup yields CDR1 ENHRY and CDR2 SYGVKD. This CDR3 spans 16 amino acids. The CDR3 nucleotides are TGTGCCATCAGTGAGAGGGACAGGGGAACCCCAGATACGCAGTATTTT. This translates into CAISERDRGTPDTQYF.

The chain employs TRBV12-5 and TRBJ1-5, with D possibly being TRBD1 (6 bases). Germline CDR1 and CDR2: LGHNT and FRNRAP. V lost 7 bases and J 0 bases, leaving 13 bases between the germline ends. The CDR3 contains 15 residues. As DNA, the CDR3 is TGTGCTAGTGCCCCCGGGACATATAGCAATCAGCCCCAGCATTTT. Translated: CASAPGTYSNQPQHF.

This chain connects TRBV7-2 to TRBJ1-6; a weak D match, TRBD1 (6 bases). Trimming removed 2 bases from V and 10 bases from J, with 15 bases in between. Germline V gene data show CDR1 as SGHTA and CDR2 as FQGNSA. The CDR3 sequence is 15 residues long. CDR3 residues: CASSLNTRGASPLHF. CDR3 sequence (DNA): TGTGCCAGCAGCTTAAACACCCGGGGGGCATCACCCCTCCACTTT.

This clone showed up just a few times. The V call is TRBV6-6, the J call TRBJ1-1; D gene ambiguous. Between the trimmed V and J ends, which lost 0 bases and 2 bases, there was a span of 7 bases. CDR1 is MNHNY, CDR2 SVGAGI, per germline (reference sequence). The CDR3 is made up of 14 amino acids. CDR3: CASSYSRANTEAFF. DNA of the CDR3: TGTGCCAGCAGTTACTCGAGAGCTAACACTGAAGCTTTCTTT.

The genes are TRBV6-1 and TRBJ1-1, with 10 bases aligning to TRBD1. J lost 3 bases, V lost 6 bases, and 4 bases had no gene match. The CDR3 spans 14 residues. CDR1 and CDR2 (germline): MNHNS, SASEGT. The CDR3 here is CASRRDRGYTEAFF. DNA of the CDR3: TGTGCCAGCAGGAGGGACAGGGGTTACACTGAAGCTTTCTTT.